This T cell receptor (beta chain) came from a study of blood T cells in healthy people across ages. Study-level results: Naive and antigen-experienced cells were not separated, limiting conclusive comparison.

J gave up 0 bases and V 0 bases, and 20 bases lay outside the gene matches. CDR1 and CDR2 from the germline V gene are LGHNT and FRNRAP. The CDR3 spans 22 residues. Combining a sample-barcoded 5' primer with a J-beta primer mix, a second PCR ran for 7 to 11 cycles. Every sample produced at least 2.5 million CDR3-containing paired-end reads. Each CDR3 protein gets one entry after TCRdb re-called the 5' RACE reads with MiXCR. There are 710,000 or so distinct CDR3 sequences in the sample; 22% occur only once, and approximately 20% lies in the top ten. To note about this clonotype: What it binds is unknown.

The draw of peripheral blood yielded around 10 milliliters from each donor. Isolated per sample were at least 7 million PBMCs. The chain recombines TRBV12-5 with TRBJ1-1; 9 bases align to TRBD1. The sample consisted of blood. This receptor was identified in a man between 65 and 79 years old in good health. The CDR3 region has the DNA TGTGCTAGTGGTTTGGTCCTACGGGACAGGGTGACAGGGACTGGGATGAACACTGAAGCTTTCTTT. Protein product: CASGLVLRDRVTGTGMNTEAFF.